This T cell receptor (beta chain) derives from a study of blood T cell repertoires in COVID-19 (dated by TCRdb to 2018 to 2021). Study-wide context: Collaborator samples came from the United States, Italy and Spain and covered acute and convalescent phases of COVID-19. The material from the prospective study consisted of cDNA or gDNA derived from T cells, B-cell-depleted T cells, or PBMCs. A de-identified subject ID, COVID-19 status, age in years and sex were almost always included in the sample metadata. Where available, HLA class I and class II types were obtained from metadata supplied by the sample provider rather than from assay-based typing. The samples were drawn from two sources: the first 160 participants of the ongoing ImmuneRACE study, and over 1,000 subjects contributed by 6 global collaborators. A freely available public database, intended as a resource for researchers studying the immune response to SARS-CoV-2, is where the repertoires were released. The dataset comprised deeply sampled blood TCRbeta repertoires from subjects exposed to, actively infected with, or recovered from COVID-19. What the authors observed across the whole study: The quantity of clinical and demographic metadata differed by source and by participant and was supplied without curation.

Participants in the prospective study were aged roughly 18 to 100 years, lived in 20 to 25 United States geographic areas, and enrolled through a virtual design. Cohort assignment in the prospective study relied on participant-reported clinical history from a screening survey and a study questionnaire. Exposed participants had been in contact with someone with a PCR-confirmed or clinician-diagnosed COVID-19 case within 2 weeks of study entry. Each participant in the prospective study had whole blood, serum and a nasopharyngeal or oropharyngeal swab collected by mobile phlebotomists. Additional blood draws and questionnaires over a 2-month period could optionally be provided by prospective study participants. Blood samples from the prospective study were shipped frozen or at room temperature prior to DNA extraction. The CDR3 holds 14 amino acids from the cysteine to the phenylalanine. The entry retains the CDR3 DNA only, 42 bases that are in frame from base 1. At the junction V is shortened by 2 bases and J by 5 bases; bases outside the gene matches: 3. From the germline V gene (reference sequence), CDR1 is SGHKS and CDR2 is YYEKEE.

The immunoSEQ Assay, a bias-controlled multiplex PCR, was used to amplify TCRbeta CDR3 regions from genomic DNA. The original methods were these. Nucleated cell counts per sample were estimated from amplification of reference gene primers within the assay. To quantify the absolute abundance of each unique TCRbeta CDR3 rearrangement, sequence reads were collapsed and filtered. For each sample, productive Simpson clonality was calculated as the square root of Simpson's diversity index over productive rearrangements. TCRdb took over this immuneACCESS table, retaining in-frame rearrangements with V and J assigned. Such tables are incomplete; in checked studies, under half of the missing clones stem from an unresolved V gene, and the remainder is unexplained. The DNA was the basis for D and trimming; V, J and clone size are from that table. The sample data list about 210,000 clones, and roughly 84% of these were observed just once. The ten biggest clones cover about 3.3% of the sample.

In the case of this clone: The clone's antigen remains unknown. Base qualities are missing; no much larger clone stands one base away.

The chain is encoded by TRBV5-5 joined to TRBJ1-1, with 10 bases matching TRBD1. The TCR comes from a woman aged 25 to 39 who had been exposed to COVID-19. Material for sequencing was PBMCs or T cells enriched from blood (not recorded which). DNA sequence: TGTGCCAGCAGCTTATGGACAGGGGGGACTGAAGCTTTCTTT. It translates to CASSLWTGGTEAFF. Beyond the CDR3, the reference TRBV5-5 and TRBJ1-1 genes provide the residues; the full variable domain reads: DAGVTQSPTHLIKTRGQQVTLRCSPISGHKSVSWYQQVLGQGPQFIFQYYEKEERGRGNFPDRFSARQFPNYSSELNVNALLLGDSALYLCASSLWTGGTEAFFGQGTRLTVV.